What follows are 5 T cell receptor beta chains derived from one specimen sequenced in a study of blood T cell repertoires in COVID-19. The assay was immunoSEQ multiplex PCR, and TCRdb's table has in-frame clones only and misses some. The sample records under 300,000 clones, approximately 85% being singletons. Sequencing was performed on PBMCs or T cells enriched from blood (not recorded which). All receptors come from a woman between 45 and 65 years old who had recovered from COVID-19.

The V call is TRBV21-1, the J call TRBJ2-7; TRBD1, the table's D call, was not compared with the DNA. TRBV21-1 is described as a pseudogene. The CDR3 has 12 residues. This CDR3 is CASSDRAYEQYF. The DNA for the CDR3 is TGTGCCAGCAGCGACAGGGCCTACGAGCAGTACTTC.

The chain recombines TRBV4-1 with TRBJ1-1; D gene ambiguous. Between the trimmed V and J ends, which lost 3 bases and 0 bases, there was a span of 14 bases. Germline V gives CDR1 MGHRA, CDR2 YSYEKL. The CDR3 extends over 16 amino acids. Here the CDR3 DNA reads TGCGCCAGCAGCCATCAAGAGGGAATAATGAACACTGAAGCTTTCTTT. It codes for CASSHQEGIMNTEAFF.

This chain connects TRBV7-2 to TRBJ2-7; 10 nucleotides line up with TRBD1. This CDR3 region has 15 residues. The V segment lost 5 bases and the J segment 5 bases; nucleotides outside the gene matches: 9. Germline CDR1 reads SGHTA; CDR2 reads FQGNSA. CDR3 sequence (DNA): TGTGCCAGCAGCGTATCGGCGGGGACAGGGGACGAGCAGTACTTC. Its protein product is CASSVSAGTGDEQYF. The entire variable domain, with the rest obtained from reference TRBV7-2 and TRBJ2-7, is as follows: GAGVSQSPSNKVTEKGKDVELRCDPISGHTALYWYRQSLGQGLEFLIYFQGNSAPDKSGLPSDRFSAERTGGSVSTLTIQRTQQEDSAVYLCASSVSAGTGDEQYFGPGTRLTVT.

The rearrangement joins TRBV5-1 to TRBJ1-3; TRBD1 aligns across 10 bases. CDR1 and CDR2 (germline): SGHRS, YFSETQ. The trim removed 4 bases at V and 2 bases at J, leaving 6 bases unmatched. The CDR3 sequence is 16 residues long. CDR3 in DNA: TGCGCCAGCAGCCGCGGACAGGGGGTTACTGGAAACACCATATATTTT. Its protein is CASSRGQGVTGNTIYF.

In nucleotides, the CDR3 is TGCGCCAGCAGCTTGTCATCAGGGTACGAAGCTTTCTTT. Translated, it gives CASSLSSGYEAFF. This chain links TRBV5-1 with TRBJ1-1; tentatively, D is TRBD1 (5 bases). Germline V gene lookup returns CDR1 SGHRS and CDR2 YFSETQ. Trimming left V 1 base short and J 8 bases short, with 12 bases between. This CDR3 contains 13 residues.